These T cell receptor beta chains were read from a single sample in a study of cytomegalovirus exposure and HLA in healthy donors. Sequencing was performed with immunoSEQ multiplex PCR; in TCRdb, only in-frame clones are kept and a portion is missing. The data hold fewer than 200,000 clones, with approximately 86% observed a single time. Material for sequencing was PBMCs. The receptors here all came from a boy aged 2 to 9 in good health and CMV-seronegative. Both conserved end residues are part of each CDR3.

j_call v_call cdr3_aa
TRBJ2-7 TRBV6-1 CASSVASGGLYEQYF
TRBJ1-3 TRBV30 CAWGRQSGNTIYF
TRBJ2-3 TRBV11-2 CASSLDPSGRTDTQYF
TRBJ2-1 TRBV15 CATSRGQGYYNEQFF
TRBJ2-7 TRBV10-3 CAISESRGQGQSVEQYF
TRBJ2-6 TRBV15 CATRGHNSGANVLTF
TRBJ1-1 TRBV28 CASSLRTGTTRPRGGGRTNTEAFF
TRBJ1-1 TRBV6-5 CASGTGRNTEAFF
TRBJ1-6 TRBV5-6 CASSLGQSYNSPLHF
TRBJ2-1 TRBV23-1 CASSHEVEGDRSYNEQFF
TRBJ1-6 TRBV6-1 CASSEAVNGMLALESPLHF
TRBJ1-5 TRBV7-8 CASSLATGFNQPQHF
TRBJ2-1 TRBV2 CASSEGLAVWIF
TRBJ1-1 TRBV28 CASSLTGGNTEAFF
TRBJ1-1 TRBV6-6 CASSYSRETGETEAFF
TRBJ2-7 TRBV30 CAWSVRTHGGEQYF
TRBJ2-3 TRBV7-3 CASSPTSGEGGDTQYF
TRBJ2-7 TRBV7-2 CASSLARGRSYEQYF
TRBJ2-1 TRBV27 CASSTYRGAYNEQFF
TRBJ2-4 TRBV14 CASSPWTGRDIQYF
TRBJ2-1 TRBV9 CASSVAVQNYNEQFF